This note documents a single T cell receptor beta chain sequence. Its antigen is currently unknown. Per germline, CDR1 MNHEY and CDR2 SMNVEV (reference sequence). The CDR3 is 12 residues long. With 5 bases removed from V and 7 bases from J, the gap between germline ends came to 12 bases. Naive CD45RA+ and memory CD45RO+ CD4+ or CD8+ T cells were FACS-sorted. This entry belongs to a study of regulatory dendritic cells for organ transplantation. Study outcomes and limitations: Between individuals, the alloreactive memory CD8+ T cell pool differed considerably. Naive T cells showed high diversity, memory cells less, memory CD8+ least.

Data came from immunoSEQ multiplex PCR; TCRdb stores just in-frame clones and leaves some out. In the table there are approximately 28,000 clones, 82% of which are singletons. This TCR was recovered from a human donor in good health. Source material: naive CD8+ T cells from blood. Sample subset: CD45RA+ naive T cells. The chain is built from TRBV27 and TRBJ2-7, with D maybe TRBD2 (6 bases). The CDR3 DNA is TGTGCCAGCAGTCCTCCCCGGGGGGAGCAGTACTTC. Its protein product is CASSPPRGEQYF.